The rows below give T cell receptor beta chains drawn from one sample of a study of early stage breast cancer tumors. TCRdb keeps only in-frame clones here, not all; method: immunoSEQ multiplex PCR. The sample comprises around 6,700 clones, 50% to 75% of which are singletons, and approximately 15% rests with the top ten. Sequencing was done on a sample of normal breast tissue next to the tumor. The receptors originated from a person aged 45-65 years with breast cancer. Each CDR3 is given with its conserved first and last residue. A D gene is named only where the DNA matches it firmly. Size is omitted from some rows. Given values are once, few, many or a class for expanded clones.

J gene | D gene | clone size | V gene | CDR3 protein | CDR3 DNA
TRBJ2-4 | - | - | TRBV5-6 | CASSLAALGKLAIQYF | TGTGCCAGCAGCTTGGCCGCACTGGGGAAGCTGGCGATTCAGTACTTC
TRBJ1-5 | - | - | TRBV13 | CASSLGSDTPAF | TGTGCCAGCAGCTTAGGTAGCGACACGCCGGCTTTT
TRBJ1-4 | - | - | TRBV19 | CASSSEKLFF | TGTGCCAGTAGTTCTGAAAAACTGTTTTTT
TRBJ2-5 | - | - | TRBV21-1 | CASSKQRGRGDETQYF | TGTGCCAGCAGCAAACAGCGAGGGCGTGGGGATGAGACCCAGTACTTC
TRBJ2-6 | TRBD1 | few | TRBV5-1 | CASSHGQGSGANVLTF | TGCGCCAGCAGCCACGGACAGGGCTCTGGGGCCAACGTCCTGACTTTC
TRBJ1-5 | - | - | TRBV2 | CASSERLGYNQPQHF | TGTGCCAGCAGTGAGCGCTTGGGATACAATCAGCCCCAGCATTTT
TRBJ1-5 | - | - | TRBV6-1 | CASSESMGGVSNQPQHF | TGTGCCAGCAGTGAAAGTATGGGCGGGGTTAGCAATCAGCCCCAGCATTTT
TRBJ1-1 | TRBD1 | few | TRBV27 | CASSFLPGQGTEAFF | TGTGCCAGCAGTTTTCTCCCGGGACAGGGAACTGAAGCTTTCTTT
TRBJ2-7 | - | - | TRBV11-2 | CASSSTYEQYF | TGTGCCAGCAGCTCCACCTACGAGCAGTACTTC
TRBJ2-7 | TRBD1 | - | TRBV19 | CASSYAGQGRTEQYF | TGTGCCAGTAGTTACGCAGGACAGGGACGTACCGAGCAGTACTTC
TRBJ2-7 | TRBD2 | once | TRBV11-2 | CASSLLAVASYEQYF | TGTGCCAGCAGCTTGCTAGCGGTAGCCTCCTACGAGCAGTACTTC
TRBJ1-1 | - | few | TRBV5-6 | CASSLKRVNTEAFF | TGTGCCAGCAGCCTGAAGAGAGTGAACACTGAAGCTTTCTTT
TRBJ1-6 | - | - | TRBV18 | CASSPGGGNSPLHF | TGTGCCAGCTCACCCGGGGGGGGAAATTCACCCCTCCACTTT
TRBJ1-1 | - | - | TRBV7-2 | CASSPGGGHTEAFF | TGTGCCAGCAGCCCCGGGGGGGGACACACTGAAGCTTTCTTT
TRBJ2-7 | - | - | TRBV4-3 | CASSQGTHSSYEQYF | TGCGCCAGCAGCCAAGGGACTCATAGCTCCTACGAGCAGTACTTC
TRBJ2-1 | TRBD2 | - | TRBV4-1 | CASSQDWSGSSYNEQFF | TGCGCCAGCAGCCAAGACTGGAGCGGGAGTTCCTACAATGAGCAGTTCTTC
TRBJ2-6 | - | - | TRBV5-1 | CASSLGGASGANVLTF | TGCGCCAGCAGCTTGGGGGGGGCCTCTGGGGCCAACGTCCTGACTTTC